This T cell receptor beta chain comes out of a study of human T cells and chemical hapten exposure. Stated time point: pre-sensitization, week 0. The treatment was: therapeutic diphenylcyclopropenone sensitization with weekly scalp DPC. The CDR3 covers 15 residues. Germline V gene sequence: CDR1 SGHAT, CDR2 FQNNGV. With 5 bases clipped from V and 4 bases from J, the junction kept 5 bases outside the gene matches. From the RACE reads, TCRdb called clonotypes with MiXCR, one entry per CDR3 protein. The sample has some 110,000 distinct CDR3 sequences, about 12% seen once; the top ten hold roughly 1.5%. This receptor was obtained from a woman in her fifties or sixties with alopecia areata. Some clones in this sample may be carry-over from other donors' samples. The chain links TRBV11-2 to TRBJ2-2; the match to TRBD1 covers 9 bases. The sequencing here drew on whole blood, taken in connection with sensitization to the hapten diphenylcyclopropenone (DPC). CDR3 residues: CASSQDRGSTGELFF. For the CDR3, the DNA is TGTGCCAGCAGCCAGGACAGGGGAAGCACCGGGGAGCTGTTTTTT.